These 18 T cell receptor beta chains were sequenced from one sample in a study of blood T cell repertoires in COVID-19. The assay was immunoSEQ multiplex PCR, and TCRdb's table has in-frame clones only and misses some. Of some 110,000 clones listed, about four fifths were seen once; the top ten hold 26%. The sequenced sample consisted of peripheral blood. These receptors all come from a man in his fifties or sixties with acute or convalescent COVID-19.

The gene calls are TRBV7-2 and TRBJ1-1; no clear D. CDR1 is SGHTA, CDR2 FQGNSA, per germline. The CDR3 runs 15 residues. V was trimmed by 1 base and J by 0 bases, leaving 9 bases between them. In DNA, the CDR3 is TGTGCCAGCAGCTTAGTGTCGGTAATGAACACTGAAGCTTTCTTT. This encodes CASSLVSVMNTEAFF.

This chain links TRBV10-3 with TRBJ2-7; D is uncertain. With 4 bases removed from V and 2 bases from J, the gap between germline ends came to 6 bases. Germline V gene lookup returns CDR1 ENHRY and CDR2 SYGVKD. The CDR3 sequence is 12 residues long. CDR3 sequence (DNA): TGTGCCATCAGTGGGGCAACCTACGAGCAGTACTTC. Translating it yields CAISGATYEQYF.

This chain joins TRBV5-1 and TRBJ1-3; no clear D gene. Germline CDR1 and CDR2: SGHRS and YFSETQ. The CDR3 has 15 residues. V lost 4 bases and J 4 bases, leaving 15 bases between the germline ends. The CDR3 DNA reads as TGCGCCAGCAGCGGCCTTTCCGATTCCGGAAACACCATATATTTT. It codes for CASSGLSDSGNTIYF.

The V call is TRBV5-1, the J call TRBJ2-6; TRBD1 is a possible D gene (5 bases). CDR3 size: 16 residues. Trimming shortened V by 3 bases and J by 0 bases, and 10 bases separated the two germline ends. Germline CDR1 reads SGHRS; CDR2 reads YFSETQ. The DNA for the CDR3 is TGCGCCAGCAGCTCTACAGGATCCTCTGGGGCCAACGTCCTGACTTTC. Amino acid sequence: CASSSTGSSGANVLTF.

This chain connects TRBV2 to TRBJ1-1; the match to TRBD1 covers 8 bases. The V gene's germline CDR1 is SNHLY and CDR2 FYNNEI. CDR3 length: 12 residues. V lost 9 bases and J lost 10; bases outside the gene matches: 10. CDR3 sequence reads: CARSLGQGRAFF. CDR3 bases: TGTGCCAGAAGTCTTGGACAGGGAAGAGCTTTCTTT.

J is TRBJ2-2 and V is TRBV15; 7 positions agree with TRBD2. Germline V gene lookup returns CDR1 LNHNV and CDR2 YYDKDF (reference sequence). This CDR3 has 17 residues. Germline trimming cut 4 bases from V and 5 bases from J; bases unmatched to any gene: 13. The DNA for the CDR3 is TGTGCCACCAGCAAGCCAGGGACTACCCGAAAGACCGGGGAGCTGTTTTTT. Its translation is CATSKPGTTRKTGELFF.

V and J are TRBV28 and TRBJ1-1; D uncertain. Trimming took off 5 bases at V and 5 bases at J, with 15 bases between the two ends. The CDR3 covers 14 residues. CDR1 is MDHEN, CDR2 SYDVKM, per germline. CDR3 amino acids: CASSPIPRVTEAFF. The CDR3 DNA reads TGTGCCAGCAGTCCCATCCCGCGCGTGACTGAAGCTTTCTTT.

This clone was picked up a small number of times. CDR3 region: CASSPRQGEGYTF. The CDR3 DNA is TGTGCCAGCTCACCACGTCAGGGCGAGGGCTACACCTTC. This rearrangement joins TRBV18 to TRBJ1-2, with D tentatively TRBD1 (5 bases). The ends were cut back, 1 base at V and 8 bases at J, with 11 bases in the middle. The CDR3 sequence is 13 residues long. Germline values: CDR1 KGHSH, CDR2 LQKENI.

V and J are TRBV29-1 and TRBJ1-2, with 7 bases that match TRBD1. J gave up 5 bases and V 5 bases, and 8 bases lay outside the gene matches. The germline V gene has CDR1 SQVTM and CDR2 ANQGSEA. The CDR3 has 13 residues. The CDR3 DNA follows: TGCAGCGTTTCCCCCGGGACAGAATATGGCTACACCTTC. It encodes CSVSPGTEYGYTF.

CDR3 in DNA: TGCGCCAGCAGCCAGCATGGGGGTAGCGGGGCGAACACCGGGGAGCTGTTTTTT. It translates to CASSQHGGSGANTGELFF. This sequence joins TRBV4-1 and TRBJ2-2, with 8 nucleotides matching TRBD2. CDR3 length: 18 residues. With 3 bases clipped from V and 0 bases from J, the junction kept 9 bases outside the gene matches. Per the germline V gene, CDR1 is MGHRA and CDR2 is YSYEKL.

This chain joins TRBV18 and TRBJ1-4; a possible D gene is TRBD1 (6 bases). The CDR3 is 15 amino acids. V was shortened by 3 bases and J by 7 bases, with 15 bases between the two germline ends. Germline V gene data show CDR1 as KGHSH and CDR2 as LQKENI. CDR3 loop: CASSPPGQNGEKLFF. CDR3 bases: TGTGCCAGCTCACCCCCGGGACAAAATGGTGAAAAACTGTTTTTT.

The genes are TRBV20-1 and TRBJ2-2, with D unresolved. This CDR3 is 11 amino acids long. Trimming stripped 6 bases from V and 3 bases from J, with 5 bases between. Germline V gives CDR1 DFQATT, CDR2 SNEGSKA (reference sequence). The CDR3 DNA is TGCAGTGCCCCTGACACCGGGGAGCTGTTTTTT. Translated: CSAPDTGELFF.

This chain links TRBV29-1 with TRBJ1-2; D may be TRBD1 (5 bases). Germline V gene data show CDR1 as SQVTM and CDR2 as ANQGSEA. This CDR3 region has 13 residues. Trimming took 4 bases from V and 4 from J, leaving 13 bases between them. The DNA for the CDR3 is TGCAGCGTTGGCGTGCAGGGCTTCTATGGCTACACCTTC. The encoded protein is CSVGVQGFYGYTF.

The chain has TRBV3-1 (or the pseudogene TRBV3-2) and TRBJ2-7; D is possibly TRBD2 (7 bases). The V end lost 3 bases, the J end lost 6 bases, and 9 bases lay between the germline ends. The germline CDR1 and CDR2 sequences are LGHDT and YNNKEL (reference sequence). This CDR3 contains 12 residues. The CDR3 bases are TGTGCCAGCAGCCAGGGGGGGCCCGAGCAGTACTTC. Encoded protein: CASSQGGPEQYF.

This chain connects TRBV27 to TRBJ1-1; 8 positions match TRBD1. CDR3 length equals 17 residues. Germline values: CDR1 MNHEY, CDR2 SMNVEV (reference sequence). V shed 5 bases, J shed 1 base, and the junction held 12 bases outside the gene matches. As DNA, the CDR3 is TGTGCCAGCAGTCCGGGGCAGGGGGCCGGCGGGAACACTGAAGCTTTCTTT. This translates into CASSPGQGAGGNTEAFF.

This chain joins TRBV18 and TRBJ1-4; possibly TRBD1 for D (5 bases). Per germline, CDR1 KGHSH and CDR2 LQKENI. Trimming shortened V by 3 bases and J by 6 bases, and 14 bases separated the two germline ends. The length of the CDR3 is 15 residues. CDR3 DNA: TGTGCCAGCTCACCCTTACAGGATAGGGATGAAAAACTGTTTTTT. Its protein product is CASSPLQDRDEKLFF.

The V and J genes are TRBV12-5 and TRBJ2-2, with 8 bases that match TRBD1. This CDR3 contains 15 residues. The junction had 6 bases not matched to a gene; V was cut back by 8 bases and J by 1 base. Germline CDR1 reads LGHNT; CDR2 reads FRNRAP. This CDR3 is CASSPGTGNTGELFF. In DNA form, the CDR3 reads TGTGCTAGTAGTCCCGGGACAGGGAACACCGGGGAGCTGTTTTTT.

The chain recombines TRBV19 with TRBJ1-3; 9 nucleotides line up with TRBD1. Germline V lookup: CDR1 LNHDA, CDR2 SQIVND (reference sequence). The CDR3 consists of 15 residues. With V trimmed by 5 bases and J by 6 bases, 8 bases remained unmatched. DNA of the CDR3: TGTGCCAGTAGTCGCCGGGGGACAGGGTTAAACACCATATATTTT. Translated, it gives CASSRRGTGLNTIYF.